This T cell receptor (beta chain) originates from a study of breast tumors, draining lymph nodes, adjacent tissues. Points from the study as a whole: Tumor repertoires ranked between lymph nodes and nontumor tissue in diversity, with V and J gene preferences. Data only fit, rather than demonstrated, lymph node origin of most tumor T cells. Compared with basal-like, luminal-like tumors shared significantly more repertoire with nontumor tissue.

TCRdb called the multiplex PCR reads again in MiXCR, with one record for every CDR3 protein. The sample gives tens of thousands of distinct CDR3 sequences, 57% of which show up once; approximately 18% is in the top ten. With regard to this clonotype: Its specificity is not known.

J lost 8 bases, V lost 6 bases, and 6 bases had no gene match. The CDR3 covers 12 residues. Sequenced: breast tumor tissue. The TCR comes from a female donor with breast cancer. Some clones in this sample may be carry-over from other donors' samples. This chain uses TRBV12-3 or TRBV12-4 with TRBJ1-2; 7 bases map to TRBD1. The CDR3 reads CASSNTRGGYTF. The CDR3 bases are TGTGCCAGCAGCAACACCAGGGGGGGCTACACCTTC.